These 16 T cell receptor beta chains were all obtained from the same sample, sequenced in a study of CD8 T cells in ankylosing spondylitis. TCRdb re-derived calls from the 5' RACE reads in MiXCR, one entry per CDR3 protein. The sample carries 250,000 to 400,000 distinct CDR3 sequences, 9.5% to 13% recorded once. The sample was blood, either unsorted or a sorted T cell fraction (not recorded which). These receptors were taken from a female donor with ankylosing spondylitis or in good health (not recorded which).

This clonotype has only one observation. The CDR3 nucleotides are TGTGCCAGCAGCTTACAAGTCACTGAGAACACTGAAGCTTTCTTT. Translated: CASSLQVTENTEAFF. This rearrangement joins TRBV7-2 to TRBJ1-1; no clear D gene. The CDR3 length is 15 residues. Trimming took off 2 bases at V and 1 base at J, with 11 bases between the two ends. In germline, CDR1 is SGHTA, CDR2 FQGNSA.

The chain couples TRBV19 to TRBJ2-3; maybe TRBD2 (6 bases). The CDR3 length is 16 residues. Trimming took 4 bases from V and 1 from J, leaving 15 bases between them. In germline, CDR1 is LNHDA, CDR2 SQIVND (reference sequence). CDR3 loop: CASSTLGAGGTDTQYF. The CDR3 DNA is TGTGCCAGTAGTACTCTTGGAGCGGGTGGCACAGATACGCAGTATTTT.

This clonotype has a count of ten or more. The rearrangement joins TRBV6-5 to TRBJ2-3; D assignment may be TRBD1 or TRBD2 (6 bases each). The CDR3 extends over 16 amino acids. The V gene lost 0 bases and the J gene lost 1 base, with 11 bases spanning the gap. Germline CDR1 MNHEY, CDR2 SVGAGI. This CDR3 reads CASSYSSRGGTDTQYF. The CDR3 DNA follows: TGTGCCAGCAGTTACTCGTCGAGGGGGGGCACAGATACGCAGTATTTT.

This clonotype was found a few times. The chain employs TRBV20-1 and TRBJ2-1, with TRBD2 identical over 11 bases. The V segment lost 2 bases and the J segment 6 bases; nucleotides outside the gene matches: 0. The germline V gene has CDR1 DFQATT and CDR2 SNEGSKA (reference sequence). The CDR3 runs 13 residues. The CDR3 loop is CSARTSGSNEQFF. The CDR3 DNA reads TGCAGTGCTAGAACTAGCGGGAGCAATGAGCAGTTCTTC.

This clonotype was observed many times. The V gene is TRBV5-1, the J gene TRBJ1-6, with D tentatively TRBD1 (6 bases). CDR3 length equals 14 residues. Trimming cost V 4 bases and J 6 bases, with 11 bases left between them. Germline V gives CDR1 SGHRS, CDR2 YFSETQ. CDR3 amino acids: CASSPAGVNSPLHF. The CDR3 nucleotides read TGCGCCAGCAGCCCCGCAGGGGTTAATTCACCCCTCCACTTT.

This clonotype was detected only a few times. The chain is built from TRBV4-1 and TRBJ1-6; maybe TRBD1 (6 bases). V lost 1 base and J lost 2, with 12 bases in between. CDR1 MGHRA and CDR2 YSYEKL come from the germline V gene. The CDR3 contains 17 residues. CDR3 nucleotide sequence: TGCGCCAGCAGCCAAGTAGGGGGGGGCGCCTATAATTCACCCCTCCACTTT. Encoded protein: CASSQVGGGAYNSPLHF.

This clonotype was seen many times. The rearrangement links TRBV7-9 to TRBJ2-7; 7 bases are a match to TRBD1. The CDR3 consists of 16 residues. CDR1 SEHNR and CDR2 FQNEAQ come from the germline V gene (reference sequence). Germline trimming cut 3 bases from V and 3 bases from J; bases unmatched to any gene: 11. CDR3 coding DNA: TGTGCCAGCAGCTTCGGAAACCCAGACAGGGACTACGAGCAGTACTTC. It yields the protein CASSFGNPDRDYEQYF.

The V and J genes are TRBV6-5 and TRBJ1-2; 8 nucleotides align to TRBD1. Trimming at V came to 2 bases and at J to 4 bases, leaving 12 bases not matched to a gene. Germline V CDR1 and CDR2: MNHEY, SVGAGI. The CDR3 contains 17 residues. The CDR3 loop is CASSYAGQGPNGYGYTF. The CDR3 coding sequence is TGTGCCAGCAGTTACGCTGGACAGGGCCCTAATGGCTATGGCTACACCTTC.

The table lists this clonotype with a few counts. The V call is TRBV2, the J call TRBJ1-1, with D possibly being TRBD1 (6 bases). Trimming stripped 1 base from V and 1 base from J, with 10 bases between. The CDR3 runs 15 residues. Germline values: CDR1 SNHLY, CDR2 FYNNEI. The CDR3 DNA sequence: TGTGCCAGCAGTGAAGGCCCGACAGGGAACACTGAAGCTTTCTTT. Translated, it gives CASSEGPTGNTEAFF.

This clonotype was found many times. CDR3 in DNA: TGTGCCATCAGTGAGGGACTAAAAGCTTTCTTT. Translation: CAISEGLKAFF. This chain links TRBV10-3 with TRBJ1-1; D is unclear. This CDR3 is built from 11 residues. The V end lost 2 bases, the J end lost 9 bases, and 7 bases lay between the germline ends. Germline CDR1 is ENHRY and CDR2 is SYGVKD.

This clonotype was observed a few times. The chain employs TRBV18 and TRBJ2-7; D may be TRBD1 (5 bases). Trimming removed 6 bases from V and 2 bases from J, with 14 bases in between. The CDR3 spans 14 residues. Per the germline V gene, CDR1 is KGHSH and CDR2 is LQKENI. CDR3 amino acids: CASSAQGDTYEQYF. The CDR3 DNA reads TGTGCCAGCTCCGCCCAAGGGGATACCTACGAGCAGTACTTC.

This clonotype was seen ten or more times. This rearrangement joins TRBV4-3 to TRBJ2-7, with D perhaps TRBD2 (6 bases). Germline values: CDR1 LGHNA, CDR2 YSLEER. The CDR3 extends over 18 amino acids. The V and J ends lost 0 bases and 2 bases respectively, with 20 bases between them. The CDR3 coding sequence is TGCGCCAGCAGCCAAGATGTGATGGGTGGCGGGGCAACCTACGAGCAGTACTTC. It is translated as CASSQDVMGGGATYEQYF.

V gene TRBV14 combines with J gene TRBJ1-6, with 8 bases matching TRBD1. This CDR3 region has 18 residues. The ends lost 0 bases at V and 5 bases at J; junction bases unmatched: 9. Germline values: CDR1 SGHDN, CDR2 FVKESK. Here the CDR3 DNA reads TGTGCCAGCAGCCAAGATTGGACAGGGACCGGAGATAATTCACCCCTCCACTTT. Translating it yields CASSQDWTGTGDNSPLHF. The full variable domain, with the rest looked up from reference TRBV14 and TRBJ1-6, is EAGVTQFPSHSVIEKGQTVTLRCDPISGHDNLYWYRRVMGKEIKFLLHFVKESKQDESGMPNNRFLAERTGGTYSTLKVQPAELEDSGVYFCASSQDWTGTGDNSPLHFGNGTRLTVT.

As to this clonotype: A read error is possible here, since a much larger clone lies one base away. Since no conserved phenylalanine or tryptophan closes the CDR3, a read error is the likely cause. This chain connects TRBV6-2 or TRBV6-3 to TRBJ1-1; D not certain. V gave up 7 bases and J gave up 2 bases, with 14 bases separating them. Per germline, CDR1 MNHEY and CDR2 SVGEGT. The CDR3 consists of 14 residues. CDR3 residues: CASIQAQENTEAFS. The DNA for the CDR3 is TGTGCCAGCATCCAGGCCCAGGAAAACACTGAAGCTTTCTCT.

This clonotype was seen many times. J is TRBJ2-7 and V is TRBV29-1; D is uncertain. Trimming took off 3 bases at V and 3 bases at J, with 9 bases between the two ends. CDR3 length equals 12 residues. Looked up from germline, CDR1 is SQVTM and CDR2 is ANQGSEA. CDR3: CSVEGSNYEQYF. The CDR3 nucleotides read TGCAGCGTTGAGGGCAGTAACTACGAGCAGTACTTC.

The sample holds a few counts of this clonotype. The V and J genes are TRBV28 and TRBJ2-1; D call uncertain. The CDR3 covers 17 residues. Germline V gene sequence: CDR1 MDHEN, CDR2 SYDVKM. The ends were cut back, 8 bases at V and 2 bases at J, with 22 bases in the middle. The CDR3 is CASQVRWAALTYNEQFF. CDR3 in DNA: TGTGCCAGCCAAGTGCGGTGGGCAGCTCTAACCTACAATGAGCAGTTCTTC.